This T cell receptor (beta chain) was documented in a study of cytomegalovirus exposure and HLA in healthy donors. The PCR had 60 Vbeta and 13 Jbeta primers. The repertoire was sequenced with immunoSEQ multiplex PCR; TCRdb's copy has only in-frame clones and lacks some. The sample data list 140,000 to 150,000 clones. The CDR3 has 15 residues. Losses at the gene ends were 4 bases for V and 1 base for J; bases not matched to a gene: 7. The germline V gene encodes CDR1 SGHRS and CDR2 YFSETQ. Sequencing used PBMCs. This chain uses TRBV5-1 with TRBJ1-1; 7 nucleotides agree with TRBD1. The receptor's source is a male donor in good health and CMV-seronegative. Here the CDR3 reads CASSRPGQSNTEAFF. As DNA, the CDR3 is TGCGCCAGCAGCAGACCGGGACAGTCGAACACTGAAGCTTTCTTT.